This T cell receptor beta chain was recorded in a study of CD8+CD57+ T cells in acquired aplastic anemia. Study context: DNA per sorted CD4+ or CD8+ sample ranged roughly 0.19 to 30 ug, averaging roughly 3.2 ug. General observations from the study: A set of twenty-nine CD8+ CDR3 sequences was shared between patients and controls, and these sequences appeared highly expressed in patients.

The sequenced patients had an expansion of CD8+CD57+ cells seen by flow cytometry. CDR1 is SGHAT and CDR2 is FQNNGV in the germline V gene. The J segment lost 7 bases and the V segment lost 2 bases, leaving 7 bases of the junction unmatched. The CDR3 contains 16 residues. The use of genomic DNA as template underpinned the TCR beta VDJ and CDR3 profiling. TCRdb processed the reads anew with MiXCR; each CDR3 protein has one entry. The data contain around 430,000 distinct CDR3 sequences, 25% to 40% of them singletons. For this clonotype: No antigen is known for it.

V and J are TRBV11-2 and TRBJ2-1; 11 bases line up with TRBD1. The receptor was isolated from a human donor with aplastic anemia. Sequences were obtained from sorted CD4+, CD8+, or CD8+CD57+ T cells (not recorded which) from PBMCs. The CDR3 spells CASSLSTGTGGNEQFF. CDR3 DNA sequence: TGTGCCAGCAGCTTAAGCACTGGGACAGGGGGAAATGAGCAGTTCTTC.